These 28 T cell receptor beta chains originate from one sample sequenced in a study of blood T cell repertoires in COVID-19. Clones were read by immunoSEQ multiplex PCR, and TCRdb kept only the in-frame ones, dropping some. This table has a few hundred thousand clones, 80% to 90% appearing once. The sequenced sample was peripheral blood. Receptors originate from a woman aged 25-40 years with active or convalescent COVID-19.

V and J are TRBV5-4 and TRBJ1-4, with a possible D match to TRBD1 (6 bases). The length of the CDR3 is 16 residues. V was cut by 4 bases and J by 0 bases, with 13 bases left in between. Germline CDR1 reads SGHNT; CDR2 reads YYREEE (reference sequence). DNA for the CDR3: TGTGCCAGCAGCCTGGGGGGCCTCACAACTAATGAAAAACTGTTTTTT. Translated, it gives CASSLGGLTTNEKLFF.

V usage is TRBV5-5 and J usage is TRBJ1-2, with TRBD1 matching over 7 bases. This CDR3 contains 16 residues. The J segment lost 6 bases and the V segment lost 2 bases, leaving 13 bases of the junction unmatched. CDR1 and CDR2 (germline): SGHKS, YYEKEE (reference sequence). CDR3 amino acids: CASSLANKGAINGYTF. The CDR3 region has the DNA TGTGCCAGCAGCTTAGCTAACAAGGGGGCGATCAATGGCTACACCTTC.

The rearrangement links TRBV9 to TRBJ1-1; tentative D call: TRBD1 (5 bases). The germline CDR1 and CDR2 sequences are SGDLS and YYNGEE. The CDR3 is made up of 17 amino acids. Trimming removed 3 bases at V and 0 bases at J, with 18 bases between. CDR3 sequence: CASSAAGSVVLNTEAFF. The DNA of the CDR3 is TGTGCCAGCAGCGCCGCAGGGTCTGTGGTTTTGAACACTGAAGCTTTCTTT.

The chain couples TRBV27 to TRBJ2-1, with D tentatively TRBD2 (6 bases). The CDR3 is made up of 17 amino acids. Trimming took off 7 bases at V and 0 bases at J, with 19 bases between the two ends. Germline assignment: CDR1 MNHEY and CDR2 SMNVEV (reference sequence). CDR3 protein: CASTHLRGRGSYNEQFF. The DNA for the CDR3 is TGTGCCAGCACCCATCTCCGAGGGCGGGGCTCCTACAATGAGCAGTTCTTC.

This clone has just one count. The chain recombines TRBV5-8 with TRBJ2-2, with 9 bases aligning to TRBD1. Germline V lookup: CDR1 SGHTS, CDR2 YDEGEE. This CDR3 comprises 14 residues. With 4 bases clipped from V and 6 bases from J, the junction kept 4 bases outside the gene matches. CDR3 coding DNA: TGTGCCAGCAGCCGAGGGGACAGGGCCGGGGAGCTGTTTTTT. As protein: CASSRGDRAGELFF.

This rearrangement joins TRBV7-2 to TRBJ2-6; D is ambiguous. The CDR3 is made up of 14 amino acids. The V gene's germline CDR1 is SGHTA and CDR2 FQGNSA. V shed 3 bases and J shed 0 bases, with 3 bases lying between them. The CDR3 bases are TGTGCCAGCAGCTTGAGCTCTGGGGCCAACGTCCTGACTTTC. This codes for CASSLSSGANVLTF.

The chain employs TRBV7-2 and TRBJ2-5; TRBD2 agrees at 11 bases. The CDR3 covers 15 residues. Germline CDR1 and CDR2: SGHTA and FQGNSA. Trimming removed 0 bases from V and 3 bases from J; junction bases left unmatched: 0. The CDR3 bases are TGTGCCAGCAGCTTAGCGGGACTAGCGGAAGAGACCCAGTACTTC. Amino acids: CASSLAGLAEETQYF.

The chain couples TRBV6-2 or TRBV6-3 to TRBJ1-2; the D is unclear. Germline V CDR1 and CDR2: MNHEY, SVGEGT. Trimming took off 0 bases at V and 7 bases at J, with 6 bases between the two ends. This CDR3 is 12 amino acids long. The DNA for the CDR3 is TGTGCCAGCAGTTACTCGGCGGGTGGCTACACCTTC. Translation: CASSYSAGGYTF.

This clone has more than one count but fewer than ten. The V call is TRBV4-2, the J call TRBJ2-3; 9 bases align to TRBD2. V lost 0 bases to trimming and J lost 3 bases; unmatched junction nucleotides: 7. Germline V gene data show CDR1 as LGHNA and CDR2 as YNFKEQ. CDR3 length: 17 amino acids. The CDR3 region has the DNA TGTGCCAGCAGCCAAGAAGCAGCGGGGGGAATTACAGATACGCAGTATTTT. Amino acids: CASSQEAAGGITDTQYF.

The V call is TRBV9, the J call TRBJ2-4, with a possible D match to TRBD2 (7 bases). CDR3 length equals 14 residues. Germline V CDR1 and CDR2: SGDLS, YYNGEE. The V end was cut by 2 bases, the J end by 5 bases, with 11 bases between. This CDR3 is CASSVAGGQNIQYF. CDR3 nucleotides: TGTGCCAGCAGCGTCGCCGGGGGGCAAAACATTCAGTACTTC.

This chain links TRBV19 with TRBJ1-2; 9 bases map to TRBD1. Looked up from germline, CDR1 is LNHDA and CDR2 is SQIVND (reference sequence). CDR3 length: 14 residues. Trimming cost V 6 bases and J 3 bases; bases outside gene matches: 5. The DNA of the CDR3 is TGTGCCAGTAGCCACAGGGGGCGAGACTATGGCTACACCTTC. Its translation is CASSHRGRDYGYTF.

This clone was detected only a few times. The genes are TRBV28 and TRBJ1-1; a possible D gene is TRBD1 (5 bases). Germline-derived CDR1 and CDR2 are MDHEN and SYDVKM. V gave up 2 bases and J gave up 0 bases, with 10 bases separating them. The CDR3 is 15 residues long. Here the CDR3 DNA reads TGTGCCAGCAGTTTAATTGACAGCTTGAACACTGAAGCTTTCTTT. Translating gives CASSLIDSLNTEAFF.

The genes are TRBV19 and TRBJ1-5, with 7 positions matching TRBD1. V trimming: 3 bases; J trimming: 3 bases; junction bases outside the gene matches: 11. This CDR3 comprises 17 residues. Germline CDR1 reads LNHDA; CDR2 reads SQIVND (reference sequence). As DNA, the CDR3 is TGTGCCAGTAGTATTTCAGGGGGGAGGAGGTTCAATCAGCCCCAGCATTTT. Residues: CASSISGGRRFNQPQHF.

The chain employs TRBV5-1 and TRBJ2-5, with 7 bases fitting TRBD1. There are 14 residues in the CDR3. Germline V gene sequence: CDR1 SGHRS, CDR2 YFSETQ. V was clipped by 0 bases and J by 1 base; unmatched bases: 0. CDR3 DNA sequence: TGCGCCAGCAGCTTGGACAGGGGCCAAGAGACCCAGTACTTC. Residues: CASSLDRGQETQYF. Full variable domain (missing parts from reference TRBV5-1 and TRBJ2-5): KAGVTQTPRYLIKTRGQQVTLSCSPISGHRSVSWYQQTPGQGLQFLFEYFSETQRNKGNFPGRFSGRQFSNSRSEMNVSTLELGDSALYLCASSLDRGQETQYFGPGTRLLVL.

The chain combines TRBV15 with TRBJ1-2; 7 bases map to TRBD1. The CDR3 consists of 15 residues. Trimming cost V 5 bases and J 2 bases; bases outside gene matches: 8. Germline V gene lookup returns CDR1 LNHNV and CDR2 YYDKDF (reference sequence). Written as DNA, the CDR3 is TGTGCCACCAGCCGTGACAGGGCGAGGAACTATGGCTACACCTTC. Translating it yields CATSRDRARNYGYTF.

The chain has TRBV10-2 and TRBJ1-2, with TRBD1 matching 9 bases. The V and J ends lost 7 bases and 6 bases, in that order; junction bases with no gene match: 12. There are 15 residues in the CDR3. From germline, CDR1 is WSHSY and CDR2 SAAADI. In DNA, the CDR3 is TGCGCCAGCACTCAACAGGGGGCGCGGGGGGATGGCTACACCTTC. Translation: CASTQQGARGDGYTF.

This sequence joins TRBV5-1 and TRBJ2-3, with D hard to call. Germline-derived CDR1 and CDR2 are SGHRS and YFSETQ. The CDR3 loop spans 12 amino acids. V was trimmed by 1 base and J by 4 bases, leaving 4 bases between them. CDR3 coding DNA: TGCGCCAGCAGCTTGATAGCAGATACGCAGTATTTT. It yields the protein CASSLIADTQYF.

The CDR3 DNA follows: TGTGCCAGCAGTTACTCGCCCCGGGTGCCCACAGATACGCAGTATTTT. It encodes CASSYSPRVPTDTQYF. This chain connects TRBV6-2 or TRBV6-3 to TRBJ2-3; D is uncertain. Germline V gene lookup returns CDR1 MNHEY and CDR2 SVGEGT. CDR3 size: 16 residues. Trimming took 0 bases from V and 2 from J, leaving 12 bases between them.

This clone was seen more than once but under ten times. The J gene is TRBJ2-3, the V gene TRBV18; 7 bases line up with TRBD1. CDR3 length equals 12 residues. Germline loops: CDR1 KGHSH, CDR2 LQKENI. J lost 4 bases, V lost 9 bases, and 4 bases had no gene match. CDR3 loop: CASSTGSDTQYF. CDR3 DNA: TGTGCCAGTTCGACAGGGTCAGATACGCAGTATTTT.

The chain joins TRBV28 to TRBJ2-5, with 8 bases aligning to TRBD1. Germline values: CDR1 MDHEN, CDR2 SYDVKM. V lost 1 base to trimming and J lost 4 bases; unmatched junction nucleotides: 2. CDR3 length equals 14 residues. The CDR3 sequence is CASSLSGGVETQYF. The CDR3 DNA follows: TGTGCCAGCAGTTTATCAGGGGGCGTAGAGACCCAGTACTTC. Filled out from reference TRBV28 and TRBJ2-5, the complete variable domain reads DVKVTQSSRYLVKRTGEKVFLECVQDMDHENMFWYRQDPGLGLRLIYFSYDVKMKEKGDIPEGYSVSREKKERFSLILESASTNQTSMYLCASSLSGGVETQYFGPGTRLLVL.

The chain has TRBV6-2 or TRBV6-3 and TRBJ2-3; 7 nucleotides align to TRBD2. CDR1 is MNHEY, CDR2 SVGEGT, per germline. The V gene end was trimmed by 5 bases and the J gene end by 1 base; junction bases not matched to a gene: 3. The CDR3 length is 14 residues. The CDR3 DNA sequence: TGTGCCAGCAGTCCCGCGGGGGGCACAGATACGCAGTATTTT. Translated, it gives CASSPAGGTDTQYF.

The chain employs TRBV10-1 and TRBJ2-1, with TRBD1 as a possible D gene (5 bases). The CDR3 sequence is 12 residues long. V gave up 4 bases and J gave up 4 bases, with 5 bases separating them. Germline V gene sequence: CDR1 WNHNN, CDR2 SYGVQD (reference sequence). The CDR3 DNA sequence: TGCGCCAGCAGTGGACAGTACAATGAGCAGTTCTTC. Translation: CASSGQYNEQFF.

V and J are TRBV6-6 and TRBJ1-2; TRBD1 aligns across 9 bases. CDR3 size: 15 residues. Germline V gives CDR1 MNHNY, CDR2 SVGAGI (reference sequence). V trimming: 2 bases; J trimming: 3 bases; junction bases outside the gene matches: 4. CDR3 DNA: TGTGCCAGCAGTTACGCCACAGGGGGCGACTATGGCTACACCTTC. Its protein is CASSYATGGDYGYTF.

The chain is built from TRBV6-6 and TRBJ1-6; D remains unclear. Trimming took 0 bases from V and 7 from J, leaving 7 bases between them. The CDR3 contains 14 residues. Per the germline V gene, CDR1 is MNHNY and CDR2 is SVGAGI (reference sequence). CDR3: CASSYSQQNSPLHF. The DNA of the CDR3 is TGTGCCAGCAGTTACTCTCAACAGAATTCACCCCTCCACTTT.

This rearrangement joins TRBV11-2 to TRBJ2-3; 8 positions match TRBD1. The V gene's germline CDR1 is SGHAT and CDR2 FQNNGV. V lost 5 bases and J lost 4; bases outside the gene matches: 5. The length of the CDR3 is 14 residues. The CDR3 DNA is TGTGCCAGCAGCCCGACAGGGGTAGCAGATACGCAGTATTTT. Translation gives CASSPTGVADTQYF.

The CDR3 coding sequence is TGTGCCTGGAGGGAGGGTGGAAAACTGTTTTTT. Translating it yields CAWREGGKLFF. The chain uses TRBV30 and TRBJ1-4; D gene uncertain. The CDR3 has 11 amino acids. The V and J ends lost 3 bases and 10 bases respectively, with 9 bases between them. Germline CDR1 and CDR2: GTSNPN and SVGIG (reference sequence).

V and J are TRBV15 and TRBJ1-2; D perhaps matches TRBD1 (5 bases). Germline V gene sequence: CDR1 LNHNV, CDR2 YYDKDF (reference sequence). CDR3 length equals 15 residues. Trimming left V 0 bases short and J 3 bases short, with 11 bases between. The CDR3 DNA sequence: TGTGCCACCAGCAGAGATGGGCAGGGCCACTATGGCTACACCTTC. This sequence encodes CATSRDGQGHYGYTF.

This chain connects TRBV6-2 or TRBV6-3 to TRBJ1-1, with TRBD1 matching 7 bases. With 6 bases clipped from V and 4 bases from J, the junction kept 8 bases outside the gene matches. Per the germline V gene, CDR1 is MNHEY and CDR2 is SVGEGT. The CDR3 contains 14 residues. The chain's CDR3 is CASSQTTGVTEAFF. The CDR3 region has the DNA TGTGCCAGCAGCCAAACCACAGGGGTCACTGAAGCTTTCTTT.